Listed below are T cell receptor beta chains from one sample, sequenced in a study of T cell repertoires in cytomegalovirus infection. TCRdb reprocessed the reads via MiXCR and lists one record per CDR3 protein. The profile shows approximately 750,000 distinct CDR3 sequences, 35% of them singletons. Sequencing input: PBMCs. Every receptor here comes from a human donor in good health (CMV status not recorded). Some clones in this sample may be carry-over from other donors' samples. CDR3s include the opening cysteine and the closing phenylalanine or tryptophan. D genes are given only for firm matches. Clone sizes are given selectively: once, few, many, or a class where the clone is expanded.

CDR3 DNA: TGTGCCAGCAGCCCTAGGGACAGGGGGAGAGTGACTGAAGCTTTCTTT
CDR3 protein: CASSPRDRGRVTEAFF
J gene: TRBJ1-1
clone size: once
D gene: TRBD1
V gene: TRBV11-2

CDR3 DNA: TGTGCCAGCAGTTTAGCCTGGAAATGGGGTGAGGACCCGAACACTGAAGCTTTCTTT
CDR3 protein: CASSLAWKWGEDPNTEAFF
J gene: TRBJ1-1
clone size: few
D gene: .
V gene: TRBV12-3/TRBV12-4

CDR3 DNA: TGTGCCAGCAGTTTGGCCGGAGCGGGAGGAGCCTACGAGCAGTACTTC
CDR3 protein: CASSLAGAGGAYEQYF
J gene: TRBJ2-7
clone size: few
D gene: TRBD2
V gene: TRBV28

CDR3 DNA: TGTGCCAGCAGCCAACAAAGAAATCTCCTCCACTTT
CDR3 protein: CASSQQRNLLHF
J gene: TRBJ1-6
clone size: few
D gene: .
V gene: TRBV4-2

CDR3 DNA: TGCAGTGCTAGAGATCTTAAGGCAAGCGGGCGCTCCGTCTACGAGCAGTACTTC
CDR3 protein: CSARDLKASGRSVYEQYF
J gene: TRBJ2-7
clone size: few
D gene: .
V gene: TRBV20-1

CDR3 DNA: TGCAGTGCTAGAGATCGCTCTAGCAATCAGCCCCAGCATTTT
CDR3 protein: CSARDRSSNQPQHF
J gene: TRBJ1-5
clone size: few
D gene: .
V gene: TRBV20-1

CDR3 DNA: TGTGCCAGCAGCGGAACTAGCGGGAGCTCCTACAATGAGCAGTTCTTC
CDR3 protein: CASSGTSGSSYNEQFF
J gene: TRBJ2-1
clone size: .
D gene: TRBD2
V gene: TRBV5-4

CDR3 DNA: TGTGCCAGCAGCTTAGAGGTGCTCGAGCAGTTCTTC
CDR3 protein: CASSLEVLEQFF
J gene: TRBJ2-1
clone size: many
D gene: .
V gene: TRBV7-8

CDR3 DNA: TGTGCCAGCAGTTACTCGAGCACAGCCAGGAACACTGAAGCTTTCTTT
CDR3 protein: CASSYSSTARNTEAFF
J gene: TRBJ1-1
clone size: .
D gene: .
V gene: TRBV6-6

CDR3 DNA: TGTGCGAGCGGGAGGGCGGGCTCCTACAATGAGCAGTTCTTC
CDR3 protein: CASGRAGSYNEQFF
J gene: TRBJ2-1
clone size: many
D gene: TRBD2
V gene: TRBV7-9

CDR3 DNA: TGTGCCAGCAGTCCCTCCAATTACAGGGCCAGGAACACTGAAGCTTTCTTT
CDR3 protein: CASSPSNYRARNTEAFF
J gene: TRBJ1-1
clone size: .
D gene: .
V gene: TRBV28

CDR3 DNA: TGTGCCAGCAGCCCGGGAATTAACTATTCACCCCTCCACTTT
CDR3 protein: CASSPGINYSPLHF
J gene: TRBJ1-6
clone size: few
D gene: .
V gene: TRBV5-5

CDR3 DNA: TGTGCCAGCAGTTTGGGGTTGGTCCTAGCCAAAAACATTCAGTACTTC
CDR3 protein: CASSLGLVLAKNIQYF
J gene: TRBJ2-4
clone size: few
D gene: .
V gene: TRBV12-3/TRBV12-4

CDR3 DNA: TGTGCCAGCAGCCAAGGCGGTCCGACCCAGTACTTC
CDR3 protein: CASSQGGPTQYF
J gene: TRBJ2-5
clone size: few
D gene: .
V gene: TRBV14

CDR3 DNA: TGTGCCAGCAGCCCTCGCCGACTAGCGGGGGCCGTCAATGAGCAGTTCTTC
CDR3 protein: CASSPRRLAGAVNEQFF
J gene: TRBJ2-1
clone size: few
D gene: TRBD2
V gene: TRBV7-2

CDR3 DNA: TGTGCCAGCAGACCCCTAATGACAGGGGCCCTAATCTACGAGCAGTACTTC
CDR3 protein: CASRPLMTGALIYEQYF
J gene: TRBJ2-7
clone size: once
D gene: TRBD1
V gene: TRBV6-5

CDR3 DNA: TGTGCCAGCAGTGAATGGGGACAGAGCAATCAGCCCCAGCATTTT
CDR3 protein: CASSEWGQSNQPQHF
J gene: TRBJ1-5
clone size: .
D gene: TRBD1
V gene: TRBV2

CDR3 DNA: TGTGCCAGCAGTTCTCGCCCGACAGGGACTGGAAACACCATATATTTT
CDR3 protein: CASSSRPTGTGNTIYF
J gene: TRBJ1-3
clone size: .
D gene: TRBD1
V gene: TRBV12-3/TRBV12-4

CDR3 DNA: TGTGCCAGCAGTTACAGGGGGCCGAACACTGAAGCTTTCTTT
CDR3 protein: CASSYRGPNTEAFF
J gene: TRBJ1-1
clone size: many
D gene: TRBD1
V gene: TRBV12-3/TRBV12-4

CDR3 DNA: TGTGCCAGCAGCTTATCTCCGTCCTGGGAGCTGTTTTTT
CDR3 protein: CASSLSPSWELFF
J gene: TRBJ2-2
clone size: .
D gene: .
V gene: TRBV7-2

CDR3 DNA: TGTGCCAGCAGCTTAGCGGGTCCTAAGACAGGGGCCGAGCAGTACTTC
CDR3 protein: CASSLAGPKTGAEQYF
J gene: TRBJ2-7
clone size: few
D gene: TRBD1
V gene: TRBV7-9

CDR3 DNA: TGTGCCAGCAGCCGAATAGCGGGACGTTCCTACGAGCAGTACTTC
CDR3 protein: CASSRIAGRSYEQYF
J gene: TRBJ2-7
clone size: few
D gene: TRBD2
V gene: TRBV7-6

CDR3 DNA: TGTGCCAGTAGTATCGCGACTAGCGGGGGGAGCTCCTACAATGAGCAGTTCTTC
CDR3 protein: CASSIATSGGSSYNEQFF
J gene: TRBJ2-1
clone size: few
D gene: TRBD2
V gene: TRBV19